This entry lists 8 T cell receptor beta chains sequenced from one sample in a study of T cells in Graves' hyperthyroidism and ophthalmopathy (dated by TCRdb to about 2019). Library preparation employed multiplex PCR. The sequencer listed for this sample is Illumina HiSeq 2000. TCR beta CDR3 regions were amplified from RNA transcripts. For the first round of RT-PCR on the TCR CDR3, the HTBI primer set was used together with the Qiagen OneStep RT-PCR kit. TCRdb redid the processing of the public reads, applying fastp at Q25 and MiXCR, and retained in-frame beta chains. Here each entry gathers all rows of one CDR3 protein and keeps the most common genes and DNA. The sample yields over 450,000 distinct CDR3 sequences; approximately 17% were counted once. The ten largest clones add up to approximately 18% of the sample. The sample comprised blood. These receptors were taken from a young woman with Graves' ophthalmopathy.

This clonotype appeared a few times. The CDR3 protein is CASSLGPILATDTQYF. DNA of the CDR3: TGCGCCAGCAGCCTTGGACCGATCCTCGCCACAGATACGCAGTATTTT. V and J are TRBV4-1 and TRBJ2-3; D call uncertain. Germline values: CDR1 MGHRA, CDR2 YSYEKL. V lost 4 bases and J lost 2, with 16 bases in between. The CDR3 spans 16 residues.

Turning to this clonotype: One base away lies a much larger clone, so this may be a sequencing read error. The gene calls are TRBV20-1 and TRBJ2-5; 10 nucleotides agree with TRBD2. The CDR3 consists of 14 residues. V lost 6 bases to trimming and J lost 4 bases; unmatched junction nucleotides: 8. The germline V gene encodes CDR1 DFQATT and CDR2 SNEGSKA (reference sequence). As DNA, the CDR3 is TGCAGTGCCCCCCGTGTAGCGGGGGGAGAGACCCAGTACTTC. Translation: CSAPRVAGGETQYF.

This sequence joins TRBV28 and TRBJ2-6; D is uncertain. V gave up 2 bases and J gave up 0 bases, with 11 bases separating them. This CDR3 spans 17 amino acids. CDR1 is MDHEN, CDR2 SYDVKM, per germline. CDR3 nucleotides: TGTGCCAGCAGTTTAGGCAGTTCCAGCTCTGGGGCCAACGTCCTGACTTTC. Its protein product is CASSLGSSSSGANVLTF.

This clonotype was seen at least ten times. The chain combines TRBV5-1 with TRBJ1-6; D is ambiguous. V was trimmed by 0 bases and J by 8 bases, leaving 3 bases between them. Germline CDR1 SGHRS, CDR2 YFSETQ. The CDR3 length is 12 residues. The CDR3 loop is CASSLVDSPLHF. The DNA of the CDR3 is TGCGCCAGCAGCTTGGTGGATTCACCCCTCCACTTT.

There are many counts of this clonotype. This chain joins TRBV12-3 or TRBV12-4 and TRBJ1-2; no reliable D call. Trimming shortened V by 5 bases and J by 8 bases, and 18 bases separated the two germline ends. This CDR3 has 14 amino acids. For the CDR3, the DNA is TGTGCCAGCAGTCCGACGGGCCGTGGCGGGGGCTACACCTTC. Its translation: CASSPTGRGGGYTF.

This clonotype was counted at least ten times. Compared with germline, one end of the junction differs, possibly owing to a read error. This chain links TRBV29-1 with TRBJ1-1; D not resolved. Germline assignment: CDR1 SQVTM and CDR2 ANQGSEA. The CDR3 is made up of 12 amino acids. CDR3 loop: CSVEAGNPEAFF. DNA for the CDR3: TGCAGCGTTGAGGCCGGGAACCCTGAAGCTTTCTTT.

The chain is built from TRBV19 and TRBJ2-7; 8 bases are a match to TRBD1. J lost 6 bases, V lost 4 bases, and 5 bases had no gene match. CDR1 LNHDA and CDR2 SQIVND come from the germline V gene (reference sequence). The CDR3 length is 13 residues. The DNA for the CDR3 is TGTGCCAGTAGTACCGCAGGGGGCCTCGAGCAGTACTTC. Its protein product is CASSTAGGLEQYF.

A few counts support this clonotype. The CDR3 sequence: CASSSLLTNREEAFF. In DNA, the CDR3 is TGTGCCAGCAGTTCCCTCCTTACAAACAGGGAAGAAGCTTTCTTT. The chain employs TRBV27 and TRBJ1-1, with a tentative D call TRBD1 (6 bases). The CDR3 totals 15 residues. Germline V gives CDR1 MNHEY, CDR2 SMNVEV (reference sequence). The V and J ends lost 4 bases and 8 bases respectively, with 20 bases between them.